The 24 T cell receptor beta chains below come from one sample, sequenced in a study of tumor-infiltrating lymphocytes in primary liver carcinoma. Total RNA amounting to 500 ng was the source from which TCR beta cDNA was made with a constant-region primer. Libraries for TCR beta were built through three nested multiplex PCR rounds, which together made up a slightly modified ARM-PCR procedure. A C-beta reverse primer and TRBV1-TRBV30 forward primers served in each of the first two PCR rounds, at 10 cycles apiece. TCRdb reanalysed the multiplex PCR reads using MiXCR and keeps one entry per CDR3 protein. The sample records 60,000 to 90,000 distinct CDR3 sequences, almost 70% being singletons. The roughly 17-31 mg bulk tissue piece was not sorted before simultaneous RNA and DNA extraction. The sequencing input was liver tumor tissue from sampling region 4. As to subset: tumor region T4, right-lateral pole. The receptors stem from a man aged 35-49 years with primary liver carcinoma and hepatitis B virus infection.

Worth noting for this clonotype: A much more abundant neighbour one base away suggests this may be a read error. The gene calls are TRBV6-4 and TRBJ2-1; the match to TRBD1 covers 7 bases. The CDR3 totals 11 residues. Germline V lookup: CDR1 MRHNA, CDR2 SNTAGT. J was trimmed by 14 bases and V by 7 bases; bases with no gene match: 8. CDR3 nucleotides: TGTGCCAGCAATGTTCGACAGGGAAAGTTCTTC. Translation gives CASNVRQGKFF.

About this clonotype: This CDR3 is missing its conserved last phenylalanine or tryptophan, likely due to a read error. V and J are TRBV11-1 and TRBJ2-7, with TRBD1 identical over 9 bases. This CDR3 is built from 13 residues. In germline, CDR1 is SGHAT, CDR2 FQDESV (reference sequence). CDR3 nucleotide sequence: TGTTCTAGCAGCTTAGGGACAGGGAACGAACAGTACCTC. Its translation is CSSSLGTGNEQYL.

Notes on this clonotype: The CDR3 carries no conserved terminal phenylalanine or tryptophan, so it likely arises from a read error. No DNA is shown, since the ends of the CDR3 on it are uncertain; the CDR3 is the one TCRdb lists. The rearrangement joins TRBV6-5 to TRBJ2-7; the table's D call, TRBD1, was not checked against the DNA. The CDR3 contains 13 residues when both ends are counted. Germline values: CDR1 MNHEY, CDR2 SVGAGI. CDR3 residues: CASNRDRGYEQYS.

This rearrangement joins TRBV29-1 to TRBJ2-7, with D maybe TRBD1 (6 bases). Germline V gene lookup returns CDR1 SQVTM and CDR2 ANQGSEA. Trimming took 4 bases from V and 2 from J, leaving 15 bases between them. The CDR3 is 14 residues long. The CDR3 loop reads CSVGGAGEPYEQYF. CDR3 coding DNA: TGCAGCGTTGGTGGGGCAGGGGAACCCTACGAGCAGTACTTC.

About this clonotype itself: It is likely a read error, because the conserved phenylalanine at the end of the CDR3 is missing. V usage is TRBV2 and J usage is TRBJ2-7, with 8 bases identical to TRBD1. The CDR3 is 14 amino acids. Germline V gives CDR1 SNHLY, CDR2 FYNNEI. As DNA, the CDR3 is TGTGACAGCAGTTGGACAGGGAACTCCTACGGGCAGTACCTC. Its translation is CDSSWTGNSYGQYL.

This clonotype has only a few counts. This may come from a read error, since a much larger clone is one base off. V gene TRBV10-2 combines with J gene TRBJ2-1; the D is unclear. The CDR3 extends over 11 amino acids. Germline V gives CDR1 WSHSY, CDR2 SAAADI. The ends were cut back, 8 bases at V and 9 bases at J, with 11 bases in the middle. The chain's CDR3 is CASSRLCEQFF. For the CDR3, the DNA is TGCGCCAGCTCCCGCTTATGTGAGCAGTTCTTC.

This clonotype was found many times. The chain links TRBV6-7 to TRBJ2-7; 13 bases match TRBD2. TRBV6-7 is sorted into the ORF group, with uncertain function. The CDR3 length is 18 residues. Unmatched junction bases numbered 9, after V lost 0 bases and J lost 4 bases. CDR3 nucleotides: TGTGCCAGCAGTTACTCTGGTTTACTAGCGGGAGGGCGGTACGAGCAGTACTTC. Protein: CASSYSGLLAGGRYEQYF.

The chain recombines TRBV6-6 with TRBJ1-5; D is unresolved. This CDR3 contains 12 residues. CDR1 and CDR2 (germline): MNHNY, SVGAGI (reference sequence). Trimming took off 2 bases at V and 2 bases at J, with 1 base between the two ends. CDR3: CASSYGNQPQHF. CDR3 bases: TGTGCCAGCAGTTACGGCAATCAGCCCCAGCATTTT.

This clonotype was seen at least ten times. The V gene is TRBV30, the J gene TRBJ2-3, with D possibly being TRBD1 (6 bases). Trimming cost V 5 bases and J 0 bases, with 12 bases left between them. This CDR3 comprises 14 residues. The germline V gene has CDR1 GTSNPN and CDR2 SVGIG (reference sequence). CDR3 in DNA: TGTGCCTGGGGCCAGGGGCTTAGCACAGATACGCAGTATTTT. Protein: CAWGQGLSTDTQYF.

In the case of this clonotype: An end of the junction differs from the germline gene, which may be a read error. The chain is built from TRBV6-5 and TRBJ2-1; D might be TRBD1 (5 bases). Germline V gene data show CDR1 as MNHEY and CDR2 as SVGAGI. The CDR3 has 18 amino acids. This CDR3 is CTSSYQGTNGSSHNEQFF. DNA of the CDR3: TGTACCAGCAGTTACCAGGGAACTAACGGATCCTCCCACAATGAGCAGTTCTTC.

Details on this clonotype: The conserved phenylalanine or tryptophan is not found at the CDR3 terminus, so this likely reflects a read error. DNA of the CDR3: TGTACCAGCAGCGTAGCAGGCTACGAGCAGTACTCC. Residues: CTSSVAGYEQYS. V is TRBV11-2 and J is TRBJ2-7, with D unclear. The CDR3 has 12 residues. Germline V gives CDR1 SGHAT, CDR2 FQNNGV.

This clonotype was found a few times. The rearrangement links TRBV2 to TRBJ1-4; maybe TRBD1 (6 bases). V gave up 5 bases and J gave up 7 bases, with 11 bases separating them. This CDR3 is 13 amino acids long. Germline V lookup: CDR1 SNHLY, CDR2 FYNNEI. The chain's CDR3 is CASSTGIGEKLFF. The CDR3 bases are TGTGCCAGCAGTACAGGGATTGGTGAAAAACTGTTTTTT. Using reference TRBV2 and TRBJ1-4 for the parts outside the CDR3, the full variable domain is EPEVTQTPSHQVTQMGQEVILRCVPISNHLYFYWYRQILGQKVEFLVSFYNNEISEKSEIFDDQFSVERPDGSNFTLKIRSTKLEDSAMYFCASSTGIGEKLFFGSGTQLSVL.

Turning to this clonotype: A much larger clone differs by one base, so this may be a read error. The chain is built from TRBV10-1 and TRBJ2-1; TRBD1 is a possible D gene (5 bases). Looked up from germline, CDR1 is WNHNN and CDR2 is SYGVQD (reference sequence). CDR3 length: 13 amino acids. CDR3 loop: CAISDSPNNEQFF. CDR3 DNA: TGCGCCATCAGTGACAGTCCCAACAATGAGCAGTTCTTC.

The chain recombines TRBV6-1 with TRBJ2-1; a possible D gene is TRBD2 (5 bases). In germline, CDR1 is MNHNS, CDR2 SASEGT. This CDR3 spans 19 amino acids. Trimming stripped 9 bases from V and 8 bases from J, with 35 bases between. The CDR3 nucleotides read TGTGCCAGGAGTAATCCTACCGGGAAGGCCGCTGTTGGGAGCGATGAGCAGTTCTTC. It encodes CARSNPTGKAAVGSDEQFF.

The chain recombines TRBV24-1 with TRBJ1-5; unclear D gene. The V end was cut by 3 bases, the J end by 5 bases, with 19 bases between. This CDR3 is built from 17 residues. Germline V gives CDR1 KGHDR, CDR2 SFDVKD. The chain's CDR3 is CATSDRRGSVEDQPQHF. CDR3 in DNA: TGTGCCACCAGTGATAGACGGGGATCAGTTGAGGATCAGCCCCAGCATTTT.

About this clonotype itself: This is likely a read error, given that the CDR3 carries no conserved phenylalanine or tryptophan at its end. This chain joins TRBV25-1 and TRBJ2-2; the D is unclear. CDR3 size: 14 residues. Germline V lookup: CDR1 MGHDK, CDR2 SYGVNS. The CDR3 spells CAGSRFTNTGELFL. Here the CDR3 DNA reads TGTGCCGGCAGCAGATTCACGAACACCGGGGAGCTGTTTTTA.

DNA of the CDR3: TGTGCCAGCACCCCCGTGGAAGCGGCCCACTACTGGCAGTACTTC. It translates to CASTPVEAAHYWQYF. The genes are TRBV11-2 and TRBJ2-7; tentatively, D is TRBD2 (5 bases). Germline CDR1 and CDR2: SGHAT and FQNNGV. The CDR3 is 15 residues long. Between the trimmed V and J ends, which lost 7 bases and 9 bases, there was a span of 25 bases.

This chain uses TRBV20-1 with TRBJ2-2, with a tentative D call TRBD2 (6 bases). Germline lookup yields CDR1 DFQATT and CDR2 SNEGSKA (reference sequence). V was trimmed by 5 bases and J by 4 bases, leaving 17 bases between them. The CDR3 has 15 amino acids. The CDR3 coding sequence is TGCAGTGCTTCCGCCGTGGGGACTCCCACCGGGGAGCTGTTTTTT. It is translated as CSASAVGTPTGELFF.

On this clonotype: The junction departs from the called germline gene at one end, perhaps through a read error. The chain employs TRBV12-3 or TRBV12-4 and TRBJ1-2; D ambiguous. The CDR3 has 16 amino acids. The CDR3 DNA sequence: TGTGCCAGCAGCTTTTTCATAGGACCCGAATTCTATGGCTACGCCTTC. This gives the protein CASSFFIGPEFYGYAF.

This clonotype was seen ten or more times. The chain uses TRBV6-1 and TRBJ1-1, with D uncertain. There are 12 residues in the CDR3. The V gene's germline CDR1 is MNHNS and CDR2 SASEGT. Trimming pared 1 base from V and 7 bases from J, leaving 7 bases between. The CDR3 DNA follows: TGTGCCAGCAGTGAAGGGGTGGTTGAAGCTTTCTTT. It yields the protein CASSEGVVEAFF.

The sample holds many counts of this clonotype. This sequence joins TRBV2 and TRBJ2-7; no clear D gene. The CDR3 runs 12 residues. Germline CDR1 is SNHLY and CDR2 is FYNNEI. The V gene lost 8 bases and the J gene lost 4 bases, with 12 bases spanning the gap. CDR3 nucleotide sequence: TGTGCCAGCTATATGGAAGAGTACGAGCAGTACTTC. Translation: CASYMEEYEQYF.

On this clonotype itself: It may be a read error: a sequence one base away is much more abundant. The V call is TRBV6-4, the J call TRBJ1-1; 11 nucleotides align to TRBD1. CDR3 length: 14 residues. Germline CDR1 reads MRHNA; CDR2 reads SNTAGT. The J segment lost 12 bases and the V segment lost 6 bases, leaving 12 bases of the junction unmatched. CDR3 protein: CASRRPGTGGETFF. The CDR3 DNA sequence: TGTGCCAGCAGGCGTCCCGGGACAGGGGGAGAGACTTTCTTT.

This clonotype was found many times. V gene TRBV5-1 combines with J gene TRBJ1-5, with TRBD1 identical over 7 bases. CDR3 size: 15 residues. Germline lookup yields CDR1 SGHRS and CDR2 YFSETQ. V lost 0 bases, J lost 4 bases, and 4 bases stayed unmatched. The CDR3 sequence: CASSLEGTVNQPQHF. CDR3 sequence (DNA): TGCGCCAGCAGCTTGGAAGGGACAGTTAATCAGCCCCAGCATTTT.

Details on this clonotype: At one end the junction does not follow the germline gene, possibly because of a read error. The chain has TRBV14 and TRBJ2-3; the D call may be TRBD1 or TRBD2 (5 bases each). CDR3 length: 17 amino acids. The germline CDR1 and CDR2 sequences are SGHDN and FVKESK. The CDR3 reads CASCHNPGTTSTDTQYF. In DNA, the CDR3 is TGTGCCAGCTGCCATAATCCAGGGACCACTAGCACAGATACGCAGTATTTT.